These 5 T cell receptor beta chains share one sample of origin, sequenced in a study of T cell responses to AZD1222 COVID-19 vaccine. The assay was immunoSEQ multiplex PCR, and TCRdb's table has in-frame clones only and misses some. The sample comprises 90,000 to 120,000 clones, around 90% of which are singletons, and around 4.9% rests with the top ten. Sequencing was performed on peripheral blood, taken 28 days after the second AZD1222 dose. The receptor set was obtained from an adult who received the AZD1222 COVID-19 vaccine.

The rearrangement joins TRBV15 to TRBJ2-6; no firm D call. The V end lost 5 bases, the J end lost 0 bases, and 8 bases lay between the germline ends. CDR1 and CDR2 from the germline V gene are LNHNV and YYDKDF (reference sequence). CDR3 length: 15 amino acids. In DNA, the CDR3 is TGTGCCACCAGCCCCGCCTCCTCTGGGGCCAACGTCCTGACTTTC. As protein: CATSPASSGANVLTF.

Here the CDR3 reads CASDVGAAWGAPQYF. As DNA, the CDR3 is TGTGCCTCGGACGTGGGGGCTGCTTGGGGAGCACCGCAGTATTTT. This rearrangement joins TRBV6-5 to TRBJ2-3; TRBD1 might be the D (6 bases). The CDR3 runs to 15 residues. Germline CDR1 and CDR2: MNHEY and SVGAGI. V was pared by 11 bases and J by 10 bases, with 28 bases between.

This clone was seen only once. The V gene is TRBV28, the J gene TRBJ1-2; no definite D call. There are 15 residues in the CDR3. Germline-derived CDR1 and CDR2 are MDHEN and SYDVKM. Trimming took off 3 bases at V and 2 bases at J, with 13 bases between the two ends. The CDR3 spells CASSLKGGFNYGYTF. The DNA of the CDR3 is TGTGCCAGCAGTTTGAAGGGAGGCTTCAACTATGGCTACACCTTC.

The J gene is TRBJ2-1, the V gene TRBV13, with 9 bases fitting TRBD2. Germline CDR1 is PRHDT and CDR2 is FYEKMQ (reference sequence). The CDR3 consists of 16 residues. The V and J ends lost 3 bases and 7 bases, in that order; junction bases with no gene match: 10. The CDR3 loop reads CASSFVAGATGNEQFF. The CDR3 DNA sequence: TGTGCCAGCAGCTTTGTAGCGGGGGCCACTGGAAATGAGCAGTTCTTC.

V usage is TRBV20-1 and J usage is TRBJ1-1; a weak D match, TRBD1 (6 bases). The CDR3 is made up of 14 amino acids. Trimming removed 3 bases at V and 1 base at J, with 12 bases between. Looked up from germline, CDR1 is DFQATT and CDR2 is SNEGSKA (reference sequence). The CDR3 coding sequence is TGCAGTGCTAGTGGAGGGGGGTCGAACACTGAAGCTTTCTTT. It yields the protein CSASGGGSNTEAFF.